The rows below give T cell receptor beta chains drawn from one sample of a study of CD8+ T cells in alopecia areata. Sequencing was performed with immunoSEQ multiplex PCR; in TCRdb, only in-frame clones are kept and a portion is missing. This table has 120,000 to 150,000 clones, approximately 50% appearing once. Sequencing was performed on CD4+ T cells sorted from blood. These receptors came from a human donor with alopecia areata. CDR3s include the opening cysteine and the closing phenylalanine or tryptophan. D genes are given only for firm matches. Not every row has a clone size; where given, it reads once, few, many or a size class.

D gene	J gene	V gene	clone size	CDR3 protein	CDR3 DNA
-	TRBJ2-1	TRBV14	-	CASSTKPAQFF	TGTGCCAGCAGCACGAAACCAGCCCAGTTCTTC
-	TRBJ2-3	TRBV29-1	few	CSVGSISTDTQYF	TGCAGCGTTGGATCAATAAGCACAGATACGCAGTATTTT
-	TRBJ1-1	TRBV5-6	-	CASWKGRMNTEAFF	TGTGCCAGCTGGAAGGGACGGATGAACACTGAAGCTTTCTTT
TRBD2	TRBJ2-3	TRBV5-1	once	CASSVMTSGGTDTQYF	TGCGCCAGCAGCGTGATGACTAGCGGGGGCACAGATACGCAGTATTTT
-	TRBJ2-5	TRBV19	-	CASRPNPWTIQETQYF	TGTGCCAGTAGGCCTAACCCGTGGACTATACAAGAGACCCAGTACTTC
-	TRBJ2-3	TRBV7-2	-	CASTRGDSDTQYF	TGTGCCAGCACCCGCGGAGATTCAGATACGCAGTATTTT
-	TRBJ1-1	TRBV27	-	CASSLSGGLEAFF	TGTGCCAGCAGTTTATCAGGAGGCCTTGAAGCTTTCTTT
TRBD1	TRBJ2-7	TRBV19	-	CASSSRDRLYHEQYF	TGTGCCAGTAGTAGCCGGGACAGGCTTTATCACGAGCAGTACTTC
TRBD2	TRBJ2-5	TRBV4-2	-	CASSQASGLGQETQYF	TGTGCCAGCAGCCAAGCGTCGGGACTAGGCCAAGAGACCCAGTACTTC
TRBD2	TRBJ2-5	TRBV5-1	-	CASSPGLAGETQYF	TGCGCCAGCAGCCCGGGACTAGCGGGAGAGACCCAGTACTTC
-	TRBJ1-1	TRBV29-1	-	CSASHTEAFF	TGCAGCGCCTCGCACACTGAAGCTTTCTTT
-	TRBJ2-7	TRBV28	-	CASSLSPGLLEQYF	TGTGCCAGCAGTTTATCCCCAGGGCTTCTCGAGCAGTACTTC
-	TRBJ2-4	TRBV29-1	few	CSVSEGGKNIQYF	TGCAGCGTGTCGGAGGGGGGGAAAAACATTCAGTACTTC
-	TRBJ2-7	TRBV28	-	CASTDFGGEQYF	TGTGCCAGCACGGATTTTGGTGGGGAGCAGTACTTC